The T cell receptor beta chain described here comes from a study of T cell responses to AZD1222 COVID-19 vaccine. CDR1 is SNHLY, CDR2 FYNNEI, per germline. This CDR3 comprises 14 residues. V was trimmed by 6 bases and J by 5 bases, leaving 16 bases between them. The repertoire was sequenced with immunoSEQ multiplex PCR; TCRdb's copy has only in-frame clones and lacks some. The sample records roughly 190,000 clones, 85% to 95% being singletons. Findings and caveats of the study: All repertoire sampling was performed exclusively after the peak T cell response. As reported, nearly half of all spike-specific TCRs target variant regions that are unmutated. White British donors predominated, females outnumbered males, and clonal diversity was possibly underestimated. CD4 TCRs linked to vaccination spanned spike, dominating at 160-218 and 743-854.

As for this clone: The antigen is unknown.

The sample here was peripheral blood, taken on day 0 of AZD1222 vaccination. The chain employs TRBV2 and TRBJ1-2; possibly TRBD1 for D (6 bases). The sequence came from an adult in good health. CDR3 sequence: CASRRDTLKYGYTF. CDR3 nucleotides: TGTGCCAGCAGACGGGACACACTTAAATATGGCTACACCTTC.